These 29 T cell receptor beta chains originate from one sample sequenced in a study of cytomegalovirus exposure and HLA in healthy donors. 13 Jbeta primers and 60 Vbeta primers were used for the PCR. Measured with immunoSEQ multiplex PCR; TCRdb has only the in-frame clones, and not every one. The sample has over 95,000 clones; roughly 80% are singletons. Sample: PBMCs. These receptors all stem from a female donor in good health and CMV-seronegative.

CDR3 in DNA: TGTGCCAGCAGCGCGCCGGGGGGAACCTACGAGCAGTACTTC. Translating gives CASSAPGGTYEQYF. The chain combines TRBV7-9 with TRBJ2-7; TRBD2 matches at 7 bases. After removal of 5 bases from V and 2 bases from J, the junction contained 6 bases not matched to a gene. This CDR3 spans 14 amino acids. Germline V gives CDR1 SEHNR, CDR2 FQNEAQ (reference sequence).

The rearrangement joins TRBV4-1 to TRBJ2-3, with D maybe TRBD2 (5 bases). Between the trimmed V and J ends, which lost 0 bases and 2 bases, there was a span of 9 bases. CDR3 size: 15 residues. The germline gives CDR1 MGHRA, CDR2 YSYEKL. The CDR3 DNA follows: TGCGCCAGCAGCCAAGAAGAGGGATACACAGATACGCAGTATTTT. Amino acid sequence: CASSQEEGYTDTQYF.

The rearrangement uses TRBV7-2 and TRBJ2-7; 8 bases fit TRBD2. Germline values: CDR1 SGHTA, CDR2 FQGNSA. With 8 bases clipped from V and 5 bases from J, the junction kept 11 bases outside the gene matches. The CDR3 extends over 14 amino acids. The CDR3 sequence: CASVFPGTRNEQYF. The CDR3 nucleotides read TGTGCCAGCGTATTCCCCGGGACTAGGAACGAGCAGTACTTC. Drawing the rest from reference TRBV7-2 and TRBJ2-7, the complete variable domain is GAGVSQSPSNKVTEKGKDVELRCDPISGHTALYWYRQSLGQGLEFLIYFQGNSAPDKSGLPSDRFSAERTGGSVSTLTIQRTQQEDSAVYLCASVFPGTRNEQYFGPGTRLTVT.

The V and J genes are TRBV7-9 and TRBJ1-2, with D unresolved. In germline, CDR1 is SEHNR, CDR2 FQNEAQ (reference sequence). The CDR3 is 13 amino acids. Trimming removed 1 base at V and 4 bases at J, with 7 bases between. CDR3 amino acids: CASSLGSSYGYTF. The CDR3 DNA reads as TGTGCCAGCAGCTTAGGCAGTTCCTATGGCTACACCTTC. The full variable domain, completed using reference TRBV7-9 and TRBJ1-2, is DTGVSQNPRHKITKRGQNVTFRCDPISEHNRLYWYRQTLGQGPEFLTYFQNEAQLEKSRLLSDRFSAERPKGSFSTLEIQRTEQGDSAMYLCASSLGSSYGYTFGSGTRLTVV.

This chain joins TRBV20-1 and TRBJ2-3; unclear D gene. CDR1 DFQATT and CDR2 SNEGSKA come from the germline V gene (reference sequence). The CDR3 spans 10 residues. The V gene lost 4 bases and the J gene lost 5 bases, with 4 bases spanning the gap. The CDR3 sequence: CSANLDTQYF. CDR3 nucleotides: TGCAGTGCTAACTTAGATACGCAGTATTTT.

The V gene is TRBV27, the J gene TRBJ1-5; D call uncertain. Germline V gives CDR1 MNHEY, CDR2 SMNVEV (reference sequence). The ends were cut back, 5 bases at V and 0 bases at J, with 14 bases in the middle. The CDR3 covers 16 residues. The CDR3 spells CASSHNGVYSNQPQHF. The CDR3 bases are TGTGCCAGCAGTCATAATGGAGTTTATAGCAATCAGCCCCAGCATTTT.

The chain recombines TRBV19 with TRBJ2-1; perhaps TRBD2 as D (6 bases). CDR3 length: 19 amino acids. V gave up 3 bases and J gave up 0 bases, with 21 bases separating them. Per germline, CDR1 LNHDA and CDR2 SQIVND (reference sequence). CDR3 DNA sequence: TGTGCCAGTAGTATGGAAACCGGGGGAGCGGGTAGCTCCTACAATGAGCAGTTCTTC. Protein product: CASSMETGGAGSSYNEQFF.

The chain couples TRBV2 to TRBJ2-7, with a tentative D call TRBD1 (5 bases). The CDR3 is 14 residues long. Germline values: CDR1 SNHLY, CDR2 FYNNEI. V gave up 6 bases and J gave up 3 bases, with 15 bases separating them. The CDR3 nucleotides are TGTGCCAGCAGCGATAAACCAACAGGCTACGAGCAGTACTTC. The encoded protein is CASSDKPTGYEQYF.

Of note for this clone: This same CDR3 is encoded by further DNA sequences in the sample. The rearrangement links TRBV15 to TRBJ2-3; D is perhaps TRBD2 (5 bases). Trimming stripped 0 bases from V and 0 bases from J, with 7 bases between. This CDR3 is built from 15 residues. Germline V CDR1 and CDR2: LNHNV, YYDKDF (reference sequence). Here the CDR3 DNA reads TGTGCCACCAGCAGAGATCCGGGAAGCACAGATACGCAGTATTTT. Translation: CATSRDPGSTDTQYF.

Regarding this clone: Other DNA variants within this sample encode the same CDR3. CDR3 amino acids: CASSVDSGGAYNEQFF. The DNA for the CDR3 is TGTGCCAGCAGCGTAGATAGCGGGGGGGCGTACAATGAGCAGTTCTTC. This chain uses TRBV9 with TRBJ2-1; 11 bases fit TRBD2. The CDR3 loop spans 16 amino acids. The ends lost 0 bases at V and 4 bases at J; junction bases unmatched: 3. Per germline, CDR1 SGDLS and CDR2 YYNGEE.

This chain uses TRBV4-1 with TRBJ1-2; D is uncertain. Germline CDR1 reads MGHRA; CDR2 reads YSYEKL. V lost 2 bases and J 6 bases, leaving 10 bases between the germline ends. This CDR3 comprises 13 residues. CDR3: CASSQSIQNGYTF. The CDR3 region has the DNA TGCGCCAGCAGCCAAAGTATCCAGAATGGCTACACCTTC.

The CDR3 DNA sequence: TGTGCCAGTAGTATTTTCACAGGGGCTCTCTCTGGGGCCAACGTCCTGACTTTC. It is translated as CASSIFTGALSGANVLTF. The chain couples TRBV19 to TRBJ2-6; 7 bases match TRBD1. The CDR3 totals 18 residues. V trimming: 3 bases; J trimming: 0 bases; junction bases outside the gene matches: 8. Germline values: CDR1 LNHDA, CDR2 SQIVND (reference sequence).

The chain joins TRBV7-6 to TRBJ2-3, with 9 bases identical to TRBD2. The CDR3 runs to 16 residues. Germline values: CDR1 SGHVS, CDR2 FNYEAQ. The J segment lost 0 bases and the V segment lost 5 bases, leaving 6 bases of the junction unmatched. DNA of the CDR3: TGTGCCAGCAGCGCAAATAGCGGGGGTAGCACAGATACGCAGTATTTT. It codes for CASSANSGGSTDTQYF. The complete variable domain, with remaining parts taken from reference TRBV7-6 and TRBJ2-3, reads GAGVSQSPRYKVTKRGQDVALRCDPISGHVSLYWYRQALGQGPEFLTYFNYEAQQDKSGLPNDRFSAERPEGSISTLTIQRTEQRDSAMYRCASSANSGGSTDTQYFGPGTRLTVL.

The rearrangement links TRBV5-4 to TRBJ1-2, with 8 bases aligning to TRBD1. This CDR3 has 14 amino acids. The V gene end was trimmed by 1 base and the J gene end by 7 bases; junction bases not matched to a gene: 6. Germline CDR1 and CDR2: SGHNT and YYREEE (reference sequence). The CDR3 reads CASSLQGASGGYTF. The CDR3 DNA is TGTGCCAGCAGCTTGCAGGGGGCCTCGGGTGGCTACACCTTC. The full variable domain, its missing parts supplied by reference TRBV5-4 and TRBJ1-2, is ETGVTQSPTHLIKTRGQQVTLRCSSQSGHNTVSWYQQALGQGPQFIFQYYREEENGRGNFPPRFSGLQFPNYSSELNVNALELDDSALYLCASSLQGASGGYTFGSGTRLTVV.

The chain has TRBV4-1 and TRBJ2-1; 13 bases agree with TRBD2. CDR3 length: 15 residues. CDR1 is MGHRA and CDR2 is YSYEKL in the germline V gene. V was pared by 6 bases and J by 7 bases, with 6 bases of the junction left unmatched. Here the CDR3 DNA reads TGCGCCAGCAGGAAACTAGCGGGGGGGCGTAATGAGCAGTTCTTC. Translating gives CASRKLAGGRNEQFF.

The V call is TRBV29-1, the J call TRBJ1-2, with D possibly being TRBD1 (6 bases). The CDR3 sequence is 13 residues long. CDR1 SQVTM and CDR2 ANQGSEA come from the germline V gene. Trimming took 4 bases from V and 3 from J, leaving 12 bases between them. In nucleotides, the CDR3 is TGCAGCGTTGTTGGGGGCGCGGACTATGGCTACACCTTC. Amino acids: CSVVGGADYGYTF.

The genes are TRBV5-8 and TRBJ1-5, with TRBD1 matching 7 bases. V was pared by 4 bases and J by 4 bases, with 8 bases of the junction left unmatched. Germline V gives CDR1 SGHTS, CDR2 YDEGEE. CDR3 length: 15 residues. DNA of the CDR3: TGTGCCAGCAGCCTTGGGGACAGTAGTAATCAGCCCCAGCATTTT. Translating gives CASSLGDSSNQPQHF. Full variable domain (remainder filled in from reference TRBV5-8 and TRBJ1-5): EAGVTQSPTHLIKTRGQQATLRCSPISGHTSVYWYQQALGLGLQFLLWYDEGEERNRGNFPPRFSGRQFPNYSSELNVNALELEDSALYLCASSLGDSSNQPQHFGDGTRLSIL.

The chain has TRBV29-1 and TRBJ2-5; tentative D call: TRBD1 (5 bases). The last part of the DNA fits TRBJ2-7 better; the J call may be wrong. This CDR3 is 12 amino acids long. The V gene's germline CDR1 is SQVTM and CDR2 ANQGSEA. The CDR3, as DNA: TGCAGCGGGACAACTCACGGCTACGAGCAGTACTTC. As protein: CSGTTHGYEQYF.

This clone was seen more than once but under ten times. V and J are TRBV18 and TRBJ1-4; 7 bases agree with TRBD1. Germline CDR1 reads KGHSH; CDR2 reads LQKENI. The V gene end was trimmed by 4 bases and the J gene end by 3 bases; junction bases not matched to a gene: 5. The CDR3 is made up of 15 amino acids. CDR3 DNA sequence: TGTGCCAGCTCACAAAGACAGGGTGCTAATGAAAAACTGTTTTTT. It translates to CASSQRQGANEKLFF.

In its sample, this clone was seen a few times. V gene TRBV27 combines with J gene TRBJ2-3; 13 nucleotides agree with TRBD2. CDR3 size: 17 residues. CDR1 is MNHEY and CDR2 is SMNVEV in the germline V gene (reference sequence). The J segment lost 3 bases and the V segment lost 7 bases, leaving 10 bases of the junction unmatched. The CDR3 here is CASKVGTSGAWTDTQYF. The CDR3 DNA reads as TGTGCCAGCAAGGTTGGGACTAGCGGGGCGTGGACAGATACGCAGTATTTT.

The chain couples TRBV11-3 to TRBJ2-3; TRBD1 matches at 8 bases. The ends lost 1 base at V and 2 bases at J; junction bases unmatched: 5. Germline-derived CDR1 and CDR2 are SGHNT and YENEEA. The CDR3 extends over 16 amino acids. CDR3 in amino acids: CASSLAGDRITDTQYF. In nucleotides, the CDR3 is TGTGCCAGCAGCTTAGCCGGGGACAGGATCACAGATACGCAGTATTTT.

The chain recombines TRBV4-2 with TRBJ2-3; 10 bases agree with TRBD2. Per germline, CDR1 LGHNA and CDR2 YNFKEQ. This CDR3 contains 18 residues. The J segment lost 3 bases and the V segment lost 0 bases, leaving 9 bases of the junction unmatched. The CDR3 nucleotides are TGTGCCAGCAGCCAAGAATTAGGAGCGGGGGGGACGACAGATACGCAGTATTTT. It encodes CASSQELGAGGTTDTQYF.

This clone was seen a single time. The chain couples TRBV15 to TRBJ1-5; D gene ambiguous. Trimming shortened V by 3 bases and J by 6 bases, and 6 bases separated the two germline ends. This CDR3 contains 12 residues. Germline CDR1 is LNHNV and CDR2 is YYDKDF (reference sequence). The CDR3 reads CATSRGSQPQHF. The CDR3 DNA follows: TGTGCCACCAGCAGGGGGAGTCAGCCCCAGCATTTT.

The chain links TRBV5-1 to TRBJ2-1, with 9 bases aligning to TRBD1. The V segment lost 4 bases and the J segment 6 bases; nucleotides outside the gene matches: 8. The germline gives CDR1 SGHRS, CDR2 YFSETQ. The CDR3 length is 15 residues. The DNA for the CDR3 is TGCGCCAGCAGCCCGGACAGGGGATTCGGCAATGAGCAGTTCTTC. This sequence encodes CASSPDRGFGNEQFF.

This clone came up once. This rearrangement joins TRBV7-2 to TRBJ2-5; D is uncertain. Germline CDR1 is SGHTA and CDR2 is FQGNSA. This CDR3 contains 14 residues. Trimming left V 2 bases short and J 2 bases short, with 9 bases between. The CDR3 loop reads CASSLLAEQETQYF. CDR3 in DNA: TGTGCCAGCAGCTTATTGGCGGAGCAAGAGACCCAGTACTTC.

The V gene is TRBV7-2, the J gene TRBJ1-2; 7 nucleotides match TRBD1. J gave up 4 bases and V 6 bases, and 5 bases lay outside the gene matches. CDR1 and CDR2 (germline): SGHTA, FQGNSA. The CDR3 is 13 residues long. The CDR3 nucleotides are TGTGCCAGCAGTTCACAGGGGTTCTATGGCTACACCTTC. Amino acid sequence: CASSSQGFYGYTF.

The rearrangement joins TRBV27 to TRBJ2-7; D may be TRBD1 (7 bases). Trimming stripped 4 bases from V and 5 bases from J, with 18 bases between. CDR3 length equals 15 residues. Germline V gene sequence: CDR1 MNHEY, CDR2 SMNVEV (reference sequence). CDR3 protein: CASSSFRGVRDEQYF. Written as DNA, the CDR3 is TGTGCCAGCAGTTCTTTCAGGGGGGTTCGGGACGAGCAGTACTTC.

This clone was recorded only once. The J gene is TRBJ2-7, the V gene TRBV9, with TRBD2 identical over 11 bases. With V trimmed by 0 bases and J by 3 bases, 11 bases remained unmatched. The V gene's germline CDR1 is SGDLS and CDR2 YYNGEE. This CDR3 region has 18 residues. The CDR3 DNA reads TGTGCCAGCAGCGTAGGAATCAGGACTAGCGGGTTAAACTACGAGCAGTACTTC. Amino acid sequence: CASSVGIRTSGLNYEQYF.

The chain has TRBV5-6 and TRBJ1-3, with a weak D call TRBD1 (5 bases). Looked up from germline, CDR1 is SGHDT and CDR2 is YYEEEE. V shed 4 bases and J shed 1 base, with 6 bases lying between them. The CDR3 consists of 13 residues. The CDR3, as DNA: TGTGCCAGCAGCAGGGGTTCTGGAAACACCATATATTTT. It codes for CASSRGSGNTIYF.